This T cell receptor beta chain stems from a study of blood T cell repertoires in COVID-19. Across the study: Acute and convalescent COVID-19 samples came from the United States, Italy and Spain.

Source study methods: The authors estimated nucleated cell counts from reference gene primer amplification. Repertoires were generated with immunoSEQ multiplex PCR, while TCRdb's copy carries only in-frame clones and drops some. Clonal size and the V and J genes are those of that table, whereas D and trimming came from the DNA. The repertoire consists of some 290,000 clones, with about nine tenths occurring once and the leading ten covering almost 9.5%. Participants were placed into cohorts based on the clinical history they reported. Cohort 3 recovery required two negative PCRs, clearance, or symptom resolution. Trimming took off 0 bases at V and 0 bases at J, with 3 bases between the two ends. The V gene's germline CDR1 is LGHDT and CDR2 YNNKEL (reference sequence). The CDR3 runs to 13 residues.

Input material: PBMCs or T cells enriched from blood (not recorded which). The gene calls are TRBV3-1 (or the pseudogene TRBV3-2) and TRBJ2-7; no clear D gene. The TCR originated in a woman aged 30 to 39 who had recovered from COVID-19. This chain's CDR3 is CASSQDSSYEQYF. CDR3 bases: TGTGCCAGCAGCCAAGACAGCTCCTACGAGCAGTACTTC.